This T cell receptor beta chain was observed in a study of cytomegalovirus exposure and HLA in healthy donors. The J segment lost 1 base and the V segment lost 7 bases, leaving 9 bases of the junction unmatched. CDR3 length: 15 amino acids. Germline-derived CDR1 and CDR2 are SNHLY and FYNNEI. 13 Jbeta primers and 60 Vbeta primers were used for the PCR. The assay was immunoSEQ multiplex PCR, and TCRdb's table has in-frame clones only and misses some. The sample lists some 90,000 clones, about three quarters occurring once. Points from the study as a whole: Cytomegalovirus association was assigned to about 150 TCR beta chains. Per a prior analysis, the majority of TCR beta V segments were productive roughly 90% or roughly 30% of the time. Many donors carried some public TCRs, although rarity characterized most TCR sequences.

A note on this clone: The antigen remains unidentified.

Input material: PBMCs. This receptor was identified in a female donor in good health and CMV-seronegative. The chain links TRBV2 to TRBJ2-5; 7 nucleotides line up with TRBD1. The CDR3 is CASKSDRPSQETQYF. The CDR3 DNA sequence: TGTGCCAGCAAGTCGGACAGGCCATCCCAAGAGACCCAGTACTTC.